This T cell receptor beta chain was profiled in a study of blood T cell repertoires in COVID-19. The germline CDR1 and CDR2 sequences are SNHLY and FYNNEI. V was shortened by 6 bases and J by 6 bases, with 10 bases between the two germline ends. CDR3 size: 12 residues. Sequencing was performed with immunoSEQ multiplex PCR; in TCRdb, only in-frame clones are kept and a portion is missing. The sample includes over 450,000 clones, roughly nine tenths of them seen just once. What was sequenced was peripheral blood. The V call is TRBV2, the J call TRBJ2-3; D ambiguous. This TCR derives from a man aged 18 to 35 with COVID-19, enrolled during active disease. CDR3 residues: CASSPSLDTQYF. The DNA of the CDR3 is TGTGCCAGCAGCCCTTCTCTGGATACGCAGTATTTT.